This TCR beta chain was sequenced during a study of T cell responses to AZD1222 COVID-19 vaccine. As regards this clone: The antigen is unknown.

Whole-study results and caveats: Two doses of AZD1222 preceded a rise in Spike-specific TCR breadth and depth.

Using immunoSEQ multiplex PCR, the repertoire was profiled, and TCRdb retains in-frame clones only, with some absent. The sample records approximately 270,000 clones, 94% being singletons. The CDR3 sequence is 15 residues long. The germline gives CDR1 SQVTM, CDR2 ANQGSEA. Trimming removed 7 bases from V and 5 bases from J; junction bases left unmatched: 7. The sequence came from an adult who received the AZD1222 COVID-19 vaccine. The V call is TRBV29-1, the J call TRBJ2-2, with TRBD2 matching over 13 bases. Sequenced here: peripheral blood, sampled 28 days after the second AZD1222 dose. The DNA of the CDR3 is TGCAGCGGGATGGGACTAGCGGGAAGGACCGGGGAGCTGTTTTTT. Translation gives CSGMGLAGRTGELFF.